The T cell receptor beta chain described here comes from a study of T cell changes during pregnancy in multiple sclerosis. In germline, CDR1 is MNHEY, CDR2 SMNVEV (reference sequence). The CDR3 totals 16 residues. J gave up 2 bases and V 5 bases, and 11 bases lay outside the gene matches. Sequencing used immunoSEQ multiplex PCR; TCRdb keeps in-frame clones, though not all of them. The data contain about 59,000 clones, more than 85% of them singletons. The rearrangement joins TRBV27 to TRBJ2-7; 8 nucleotides match TRBD1. The TCR comes from a female donor with multiple sclerosis, enrolled in a pregnancy study. The sequences come from CD8+ T cells from peripheral blood mononuclear cells, collected in the third trimester of pregnancy. As DNA, the CDR3 is TGTGCCAGCAGTCCAGACAGGGGCTCCGGAGCCTACGAGCAGTACTTC. Translated: CASSPDRGSGAYEQYF.